This TCR beta chain was profiled in a study of blood T cell repertoires in COVID-19. Trimming left V 6 bases short and J 0 bases short, with 21 bases between. CDR3 length: 19 amino acids. Authors' processing steps: The authors estimated nucleated cell counts from reference gene primer amplification. Using immunoSEQ multiplex PCR, the repertoire was profiled, and TCRdb retains in-frame clones only, with some absent. The V and J calls and clone size are taken from that table; D and trimming were inferred from the DNA. The table has about 240,000 clones, around 87% seen once. The rearrangement links TRBV23-1 to TRBJ2-6; TRBD2 is a possible D gene (6 bases). TRBV23-1 is noted as an ORF with a role that remains uncertain. The TCR was taken from a woman aged 40 to 50 with acute COVID-19. The sequenced sample was PBMCs or T cells enriched from blood (not recorded which). As DNA, the CDR3 is TGCGCCAGCAGGGTACCGGGACTCAAACCCCTCTCTGGGGCCAACGTCCTGACTTTC. It encodes CASRVPGLKPLSGANVLTF.